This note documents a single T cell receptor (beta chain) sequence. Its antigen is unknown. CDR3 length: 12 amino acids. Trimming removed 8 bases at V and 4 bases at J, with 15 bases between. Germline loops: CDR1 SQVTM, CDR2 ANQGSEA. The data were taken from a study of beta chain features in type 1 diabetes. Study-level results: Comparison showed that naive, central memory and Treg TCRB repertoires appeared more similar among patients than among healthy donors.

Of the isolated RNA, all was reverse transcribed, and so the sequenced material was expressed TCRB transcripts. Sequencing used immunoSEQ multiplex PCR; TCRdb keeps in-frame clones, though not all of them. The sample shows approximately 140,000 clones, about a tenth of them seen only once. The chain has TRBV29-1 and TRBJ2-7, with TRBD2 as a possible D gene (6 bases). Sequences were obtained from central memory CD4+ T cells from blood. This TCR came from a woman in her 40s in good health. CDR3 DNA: TGCAGCCCTGGTGGGGGGAGGTACGAGCAGTACTTC. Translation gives CSPGGGRYEQYF.